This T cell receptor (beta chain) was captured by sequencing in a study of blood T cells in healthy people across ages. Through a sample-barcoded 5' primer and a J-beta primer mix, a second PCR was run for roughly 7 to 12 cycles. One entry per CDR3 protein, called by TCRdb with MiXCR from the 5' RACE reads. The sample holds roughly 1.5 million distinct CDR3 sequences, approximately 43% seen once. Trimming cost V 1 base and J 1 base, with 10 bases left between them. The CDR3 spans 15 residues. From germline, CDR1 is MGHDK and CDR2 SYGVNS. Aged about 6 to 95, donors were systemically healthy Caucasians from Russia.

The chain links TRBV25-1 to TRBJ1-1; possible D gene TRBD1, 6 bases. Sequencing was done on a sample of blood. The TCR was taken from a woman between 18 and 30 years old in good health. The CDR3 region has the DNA TGTGCCAGCAGTGAATGGGGGCAACGGAACACTGAAGCTTTCTTT. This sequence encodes CASSEWGQRNTEAFF.